The sequence of this T cell receptor (beta chain) was determined in a study of blood T cell repertoires in COVID-19. Study-wide context: T cells, B-cell-depleted T cells, or PBMCs provided the cDNA or gDNA that served as material.

Everyone who took part was roughly 18 to 89 years old, and they came from 24 US areas. Grouping used clinical history reported by participants in a survey and questionnaire. Two consecutive negative NP/OP PCR tests, clearance, or resolved symptoms defined Cohort 3 recovery. Germline V lookup: CDR1 LNHNV, CDR2 YYDKDF (reference sequence). The CDR3 consists of 13 residues. Trimming left V 3 bases short and J 6 bases short, with 11 bases between. Using immunoSEQ multiplex PCR, the repertoire was profiled, and TCRdb retains in-frame clones only, with some absent. Among approximately 200,000 clones listed, about 80% were seen once.

The V call is TRBV15, the J call TRBJ1-2; D unclear. Sequencing was done on a sample of PBMCs or T cells enriched from blood (not recorded which). The clonotype originates from a man between 40 and 49 years old who had recovered from COVID-19. The CDR3, as DNA: TGTGCCACCAGCAGGTCCATAGGAGATGGCTACACCTTC. Translation: CATSRSIGDGYTF.